This paragraph covers one T cell receptor (beta chain) sequence. Its antigen is still unknown. Base quality data are lacking; no much larger clone is found one base away. TCR CDR3 regions were amplified from genomic DNA by multiplex PCR using the deep immunoSEQ assay. Genomic DNA extracted from each cell subset was distributed evenly over all wells of several immunoSEQ 96-well plates, and each plate served as one replicate. For sorted subsets, 200 to 250 ng genomic DNA, equal to 30,000 or so T cell genomes, was loaded into each replicate PCR. Purified libraries were quantified with a Qubit 3.0 fluorometer, sized on a Bioanalyzer 2100, and re-quantified with the KAPA Library Quantification kit. Each immunoSEQ 96-well plate was sequenced on its own single-read 150-cycle Illumina NextSeq 550 flow cell. From the authors' description of their analysis: Because the immunoSEQ output included only junctional sequences and no quality scores, the filtering could not be the same as the filtering used for full-length reads. Sequences were annotated with PyIR, a Python wrapper for IgBLAST v1.9, and V/J genes and CDR3 were assigned using IMGT germline references. Reads were removed for weak V/J assignments (E-value above 1e-6), missing CDR3, stop codons, out-of-frame junctions, or ambiguous translated residues. V3J clonotypes were defined as sequences sharing an identical inferred V gene, J gene, and CDR3 amino acid sequence. Percentage overlap between repertoires was calculated by dividing the number of shared unique clonotypes by the size of the smaller repertoire. RTK rarefaction, the Chao1 estimator, and Recon v2.1 estimates of unobserved clonotypes were used to assess repertoire richness. For all TCRbeta clonotypes obtained by the gDNA method from a handful of donors, generation probabilities were computed with OLGA. Imported from immuneACCESS, the table was reduced by TCRdb to in-frame sequences with V and J called. These copies leave out some clones; in studies compared against another copy, an unresolved V gene accounts for under half, and the cause of the remainder is not known. Clonal size and the V and J genes are those of that table, whereas D and trimming came from the DNA. The table for this sample lists some 700,000 clones; roughly 87% of them were counted only once. The leading ten clones occupy 34% of the sample.

The donors were healthy, HIV-negative adults with no recently reported acute infections or vaccinations. Only Caucasian adults living in Nashville, Tennessee, USA were represented among the donors. CD8 memory samples combined magnetically selected CD45RO+ cells with CCR7-negative CD45RA+ effector memory (TemRA) cells. Blood was collected by leukapheresis, and PBMCs were isolated by Ficoll-Histopaque density gradient centrifugation and then cryopreserved in liquid nitrogen vapor phase. Analytical flow cytometry was used to check the purity and quantity of each magnetically sorted T cell population. From each sorted fraction, genomic DNA was isolated and quantified by UV absorbance on a Nanodrop 2000c. The record originates from a study of shared clonotypes between healthy human individuals (dated by TCRdb to between 2020 and 2021). A note on the overall study: Three men and a couple of women, aged 18 to 49 years, made up the cohort. For each donor, CD4 naive and CD4 memory were each given three plates, CD8 naive was given two plates, and CD8 memory was given one plate. To estimate repertoire size and how much clonotypes are shared between individuals, the study performed deep sequencing of blood TCR repertoires from roughly five healthy adults. To increase sequencing depth and limit assay-specific biases, TCR repertoire library preparation and sequencing were carried out by different laboratories using diverse techniques. Between about 0.8 and 9 billion PBMCs per donor were obtained by leukapheresis.

The CDR3 starts with the cysteine, ends with the phenylalanine, and has 13 residues. Here the CDR3 DNA is all that survives: 39 bases in frame from base 1. CDR1 and CDR2 are drawn from the germline V gene: SGHTA, FQGTGA. V is cut by 4 bases and J by 3 bases, and the space between the germline ends is 10 bases. Paper-wide results and their limitations: Clonotypes shared by all four sorted-subset donors showed higher generation probabilities than non-shared clonotypes. Pairwise subsampling indicated that sequencing depth was expected to affect the degree of clonotype sharing among donors. Rarefaction of sorted-subset datasets indicated incomplete sequencing despite the large sequencing depth. The small number of donors limited the genetic and exposure-history diversity represented. When a few donors were compared, the shared fraction of clonotypes was about 5.5% for naive CD4, approximately 3.3% for naive CD8, 2% to 2.5% for memory CD4, and under 0.5% for memory CD8. Sampling was limited to blood, and TCR repertoires in tissue likely differ from TCR repertoires in blood. Naive subsets generally had larger estimated clonotype richness than memory subsets.

The rearranged chain carries TRBV7-3 and TRBJ2-7; TRBD1 is a weak D gene call, 6 bases matching. The sample comprised memory CD8+ T cells from PBMCs. This specimen's cell subset or site label, per the study, means: CD45RO+ cells pooled with CCR7-negative TemRA cells. The TCR comes from a man aged 18 to 30 in good health. Some clones in this sample may be carry-over from other donors' samples. At the DNA level, the sequence is TGTGCCAGCAGCTCCATGGACAGCTACGAGCAGTACTTC. It codes for CASSSMDSYEQYF.